The TCR beta chain described here comes from a study of vaccination and CD4 T cells after COVID-19. Looking at the study overall: Overlapping peptides of the spike proteins of SARS-CoV-2, HCoV-NL63, HCoV-OC43 and HCoV-229E were used for cell stimulation.

About this clonotype: Its antigen is unknown.

The germline CDR1 and CDR2 sequences are SNHLY and FYNNEI. V was trimmed by 7 bases and J by 6 bases, leaving 14 bases between them. The CDR3 sequence is 13 residues long. The treatment: roughly nine-day PBMC culture with coronavirus spike peptide pools or control peptides (ViraFEST assay). Sequence data for DNA of cultured CD4+ T cells were generated by the Oncomine TCR Beta short-read assay. From the PCR reads, TCRdb called clonotypes with MiXCR, one entry per CDR3 protein. The table includes 15,000 to 25,000 distinct CDR3 sequences, 45% to 60% detected once. V and J are TRBV2 and TRBJ2-3; a possible D gene is TRBD1 (5 bases). Sample: CD4+ T cells from blood, cultured in vitro. This receptor was taken from a human donor who had recovered from COVID-19. The CDR3 spells CASNQGPPDTQYF. CDR3 DNA: TGTGCCAGCAACCAGGGCCCTCCGGATACGCAGTATTTT.